This T cell receptor beta chain was obtained from a study of Graves' ophthalmopathy and Graves' hyperthyroidism. Looked up from germline, CDR1 is SQVTM and CDR2 is ANQGSEA. This CDR3 contains 11 residues. Those donors who had ophthalmopathy presented with moderate-to-severe activity, a CAS of ≥3, a NOSPECS of ≥4 and a duration under 3 months. Diagnostic conclusions were grounded in clinical symptoms, serum thyroxine, TRAb, thyroid ultrasound and orbital computed tomography. Out of around 9.4 ml of fresh peripheral blood, PBMCs were obtained. About this clonotype itself: The junction does not match germline at one end; this may be a read error.

Transcripts of RNA were the source for amplifying TCR beta CDR3 regions. First-round RT-PCR relied on HTBI primers, and a second-round multiplex PCR came next. MiXCR, run by TCRdb on the multiplex PCR reads, gives a single entry per CDR3 protein. This table has more than 550,000 distinct CDR3 sequences, under 50% appearing once. V usage is TRBV29-1 and J usage is TRBJ1-1, with 7 bases fitting TRBD1. Source material: peripheral blood. This TCR was recovered from an adult man with Graves' ophthalmopathy. CDR3 in amino acids: CSVEGGRGAFF. In DNA form, the CDR3 reads TGCAGCGTGGAAGGGGGCAGGGGGGCTTTCTTT.